This T cell receptor beta chain emerged from a study of cytomegalovirus exposure and HLA in healthy donors. PCR used 60 Vbeta primers and 13 Jbeta primers. Clones were read by immunoSEQ multiplex PCR, and TCRdb kept only the in-frame ones, dropping some. The data show roughly 180,000 clones, just over 75% seen once. On this clone itself: Its antigen is as yet unknown.

The V gene end was trimmed by 7 bases and the J gene end by 1 base; junction bases not matched to a gene: 4. The germline CDR1 and CDR2 sequences are SQVTM and ANQGSEA. The CDR3 consists of 14 residues. Study-wide results and limits: Near-uniform donor sequencing depth was presumed by presence/absence analyses. Later analysis identified several of the most significant clusters that appeared linked to common viral pathogens. Information on immune exposure was restricted to one variable (CMV serostatus). Reports state that TCR beta sequences accurately predicted most subjects' HLA-A and HLA-B alleles.

Source material: PBMCs. The receptor's source is a man between 18 and 35 years old in good health and CMV-seronegative. J is TRBJ2-3 and V is TRBV29-1; 11 nucleotides agree with TRBD2. This CDR3 reads CSGILAGGTDTQYF. The CDR3 DNA reads as TGCAGCGGGATACTAGCGGGGGGCACAGATACGCAGTATTTT.